This TCR beta chain originates from a study of cytomegalovirus exposure and HLA in healthy donors. PCR amplification relied on 60 Vbeta primers (plus 13 Jbeta primers). The assay was immunoSEQ multiplex PCR, and TCRdb's table has in-frame clones only and misses some. The sample lists some 180,000 clones, roughly 68% occurring once. The CDR3 has 17 residues. The trim removed 6 bases at V and 8 bases at J, leaving 15 bases unmatched. The V gene's germline CDR1 is SNHLY and CDR2 FYNNEI. The rearrangement uses TRBV2 and TRBJ1-4, with TRBD1 matching 10 bases. The source material was PBMCs. The sequence came from a woman in her 30s in good health and CMV-seronegative. CDR3 in amino acids: CASRRGQGGSLKEKLFF. In DNA, the CDR3 is TGTGCCAGCAGGAGAGGACAGGGGGGATCGCTAAAAGAAAAACTGTTTTTT. Full variable domain (missing parts from reference TRBV2 and TRBJ1-4): EPEVTQTPSHQVTQMGQEVILRCVPISNHLYFYWYRQILGQKVEFLVSFYNNEISEKSEIFDDQFSVERPDGSNFTLKIRSTKLEDSAMYFCASRRGQGGSLKEKLFFGSGTQLSVL.